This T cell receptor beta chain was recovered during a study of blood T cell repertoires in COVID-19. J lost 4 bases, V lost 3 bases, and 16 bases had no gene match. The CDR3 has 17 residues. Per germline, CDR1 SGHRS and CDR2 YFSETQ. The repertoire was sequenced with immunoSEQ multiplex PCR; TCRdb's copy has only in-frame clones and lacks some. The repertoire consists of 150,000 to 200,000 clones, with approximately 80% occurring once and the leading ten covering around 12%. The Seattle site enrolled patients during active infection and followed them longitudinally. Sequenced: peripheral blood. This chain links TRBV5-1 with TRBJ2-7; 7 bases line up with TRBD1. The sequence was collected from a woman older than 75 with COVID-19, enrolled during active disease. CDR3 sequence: CASSSYLTGLGSYEQYF. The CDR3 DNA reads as TGCGCCAGCAGCTCTTACCTGACAGGGCTGGGGTCTTACGAGCAGTACTTC.